This T cell receptor (beta chain) was observed in a study of a mutant IDH1 vaccine in newly diagnosed glioma. Time point in this sample: baseline, week 1 (first vaccination visit). Specified treatment: pre-vaccination baseline after standard-of-care therapy. Sequencing used immunoSEQ multiplex PCR; TCRdb keeps in-frame clones, though not all of them. The sample gives 80,000 to 100,000 clones, around 80% of which show up once; around 7% is in the top ten. Trimming cost V 4 bases and J 2 bases, with 7 bases left between them. The CDR3 extends over 14 amino acids. The germline CDR1 and CDR2 sequences are SGHDT and YYEEEE.

This material consisted of PBMCs, taken from a glioma patient treated with radiotherapy, temozolomide or both. The chain links TRBV5-6 to TRBJ1-6; D gene uncertain. This clonotype was obtained from a middle-aged man with glioma. CDR3 amino acids: CASSPWPYNSPLHF. DNA of the CDR3: TGTGCCAGCAGCCCGTGGCCCTATAATTCACCCCTCCACTTT.